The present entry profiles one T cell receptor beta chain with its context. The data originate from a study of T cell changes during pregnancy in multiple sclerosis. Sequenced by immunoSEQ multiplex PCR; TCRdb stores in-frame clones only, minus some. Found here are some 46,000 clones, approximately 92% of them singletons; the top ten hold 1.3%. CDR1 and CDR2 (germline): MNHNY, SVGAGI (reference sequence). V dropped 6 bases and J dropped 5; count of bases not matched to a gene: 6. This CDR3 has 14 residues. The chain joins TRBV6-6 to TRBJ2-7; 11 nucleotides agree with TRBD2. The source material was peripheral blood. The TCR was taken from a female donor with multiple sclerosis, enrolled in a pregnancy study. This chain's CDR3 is CASRPSGRSHEQYF. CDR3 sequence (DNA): TGTGCCAGCAGACCTAGCGGGAGGAGTCACGAGCAGTACTTC.